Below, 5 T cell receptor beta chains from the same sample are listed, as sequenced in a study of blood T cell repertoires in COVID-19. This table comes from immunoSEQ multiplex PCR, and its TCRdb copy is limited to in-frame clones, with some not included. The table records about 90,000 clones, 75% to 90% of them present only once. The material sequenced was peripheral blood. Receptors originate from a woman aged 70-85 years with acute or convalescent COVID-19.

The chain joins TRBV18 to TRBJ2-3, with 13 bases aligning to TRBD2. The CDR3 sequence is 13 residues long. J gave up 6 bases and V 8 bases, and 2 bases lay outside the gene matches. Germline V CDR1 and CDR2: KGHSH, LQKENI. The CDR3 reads CASQGLAGDTQYF. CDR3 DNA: TGTGCCAGCCAGGGACTAGCGGGGGATACGCAGTATTTT.

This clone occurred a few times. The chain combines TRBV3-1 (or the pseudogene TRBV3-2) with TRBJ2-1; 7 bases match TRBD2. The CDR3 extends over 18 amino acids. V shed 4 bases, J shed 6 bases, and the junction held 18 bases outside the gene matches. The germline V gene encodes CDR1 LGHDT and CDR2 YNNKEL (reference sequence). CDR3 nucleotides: TGTGCCAGCAGCCGAACCTTATTGGGGAGGGCCGCGGGCAATGAGCAGTTCTTC. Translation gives CASSRTLLGRAAGNEQFF.

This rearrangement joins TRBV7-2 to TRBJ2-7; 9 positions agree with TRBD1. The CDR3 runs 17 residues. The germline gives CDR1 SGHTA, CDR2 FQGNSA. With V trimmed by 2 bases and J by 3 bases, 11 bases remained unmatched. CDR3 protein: CASSLTSRGTGNYEQYF. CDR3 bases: TGTGCCAGCAGCTTAACGTCTCGCGGGACAGGGAACTACGAGCAGTACTTC.

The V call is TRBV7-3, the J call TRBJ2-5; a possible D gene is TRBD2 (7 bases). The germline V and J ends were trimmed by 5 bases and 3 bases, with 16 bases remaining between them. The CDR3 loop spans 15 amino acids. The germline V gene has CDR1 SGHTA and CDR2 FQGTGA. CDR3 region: CASSPNEGGKETQYF. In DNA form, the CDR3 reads TGTGCCAGCAGCCCCAATGAGGGGGGGAAAGAGACCCAGTACTTC.

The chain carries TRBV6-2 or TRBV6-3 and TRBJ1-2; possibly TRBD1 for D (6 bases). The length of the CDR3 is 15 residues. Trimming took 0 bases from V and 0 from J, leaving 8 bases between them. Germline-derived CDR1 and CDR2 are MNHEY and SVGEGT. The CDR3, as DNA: TGTGCCAGCAGTTACTCACAGGGAACTAACTATGGCTACACCTTC. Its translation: CASSYSQGTNYGYTF.